Listed below are T cell receptor beta chains from one sample, sequenced in a study of OX40 agonist ivuxolimab in advanced cancers. Repertoires were generated with immunoSEQ multiplex PCR, while TCRdb's copy carries only in-frame clones and drops some. The sample shows 20,000 to 25,000 clones, 70% to 90% of them seen only once. The sample in question was CD4+ or CD8+ T cells sorted from blood, obtained in a trial of the OX40 agonist ivuxolimab. These receptor sequences come from an adult with an advanced solid tumor such as melanoma, head and neck, liver or kidney cancer. The conserved cysteine and the conserved F or W are not part of the CDR3 here. Fields, in order: clone size, J gene, CDR3 length, V gene, CDR3 protein. Clone size is shown for a subset of rows, as once, few, many or a class of expanded clone.

NA,TRBJ2-6,15,TRBV7-9,ASSLGAGDSGANVLT
NA,TRBJ2-7,9,TRBV7-9,ASSLTYEQY
NA,TRBJ1-1,11,TRBV7-9,ASSTRQGPEAF
NA,TRBJ2-7,11,TRBV2,ASRLAGGYEQY
NA,TRBJ1-5,15,TRBV7-3,ASSPRTSLRGNQPQH
NA,TRBJ1-6,15,TRBV5-1,ASSPRQGGGYNSPLH
NA,TRBJ2-7,12,TRBV27,ASSLSDRVYEQY
NA,TRBJ1-1,13,TRBV5-1,ASSSNRVTNTEAF
NA,TRBJ1-2,11,TRBV2,ASSEEGGYGYT
NA,TRBJ2-7,13,TRBV4-1,ASSQELRHRGEQY
NA,TRBJ1-2,13,TRBV4-1,ASSRQTGTGDGYT
NA,NA,11,TRBV5-4,ASSPDRAHEQY
NA,TRBJ2-3,15,TRBV9,ASSVDPDLTSTDTQY
few,TRBJ2-7,13,TRBV5-1,ASSNPGQVSYEQY
NA,TRBJ2-7,11,TRBV2,ASSDGVLYEQY
NA,TRBJ1-6,14,TRBV27,ASSFTTDFYNSPLH
few,TRBJ2-5,12,TRBV11-2,ASSLAGAGETQY
NA,TRBJ1-1,9,TRBV10-3,AIRGGSSAF
NA,TRBJ1-2,11,TRBV27,ASSMTYDYGYT
NA,TRBJ1-6,15,TRBV5-6,ASSLWKRGSYNSPLH
once,TRBJ2-1,12,TRBV14,ASSPQRFRMEQF
NA,TRBJ2-7,12,TRBV5-6,ASSPGQGPYEQY
NA,TRBJ1-1,11,TRBV9,ASSVGGFTEAF
NA,TRBJ2-1,14,TRBV4-2,ASSQGAGPLGNEQF
NA,TRBJ2-5,15,TRBV7-9,ASRQGTSGRMRETQY
NA,TRBJ1-1,10,TRBV4-1,ASSQLGTEAF
NA,TRBJ2-5,13,TRBV19,ASSSGDRGYYEQY
NA,TRBJ1-3,11,TRBV7-9,ASSSGLRNTIY
NA,TRBJ2-3,11,TRBV19,ASSSVGTDTQY
NA,NA,12,TRBV19,ASRPTRRGGEQY
NA,TRBJ2-7,11,TRBV7-9,ASSKQGAYEQY
NA,TRBJ2-7,14,TRBV4-1,ASSHTLAGGYYEQY
NA,TRBJ2-1,13,TRBV7-8,ASSPGLASYNEQF
NA,TRBJ2-1,11,TRBV27,ASSPGPYNEQF
NA,TRBJ2-6,13,TRBV10-2,ASNGASSGANVLT
NA,TRBJ2-1,13,TRBV6-6,ASSYSSGGYNEQF
NA,TRBJ2-7,10,TRBV7-8,ASSPAAYEQY
NA,TRBJ1-5,10,TRBV6-5,ASIIPGQPQH